This T cell receptor beta chain derives from a study of PD-1 and CTLA-4 blockade in melanoma. The V gene lost 0 bases and the J gene lost 4 bases, with 7 bases spanning the gap. The CDR3 is made up of 13 amino acids. Germline V gene lookup returns CDR1 MNHEY and CDR2 SMNVEV (reference sequence). On this clone: Other DNA sequences from this sample encode an identical CDR3 as well.

Produced via immunoSEQ multiplex PCR; TCRdb's table is partial and in-frame only. Here the sample spans 16,000 or so clones, over 60% being singletons. Sequences were derived from CD8+ T cells from peripheral blood, sampled before anti-PD-1 treatment. This chain connects TRBV27 to TRBJ2-7, with unresolved D. The TCR comes from a human donor with melanoma. CDR3 bases: TGTGCCAGCAGTTTATCTCCCGCGTACGAGCAGTACTTC. Protein product: CASSLSPAYEQYF.